Presented here are 10 T cell receptor beta chains from one specimen sequenced in a study of tissue T cells after allogeneic stem cell transplantation. Measured with immunoSEQ multiplex PCR; TCRdb has only the in-frame clones, and not every one. The sample carries about 25,000 clones, less than 85% recorded once. Sample: tissue from the ileum, taken at autopsy. The receptors were gathered from a female donor of 60 years or more with lung cancer.

The J gene is TRBJ2-1, the V gene TRBV7-3, with 10 bases that match TRBD2. This CDR3 has 14 residues. With 4 bases clipped from V and 10 bases from J, the junction kept 7 bases outside the gene matches. Germline V gives CDR1 SGHTA, CDR2 FQGTGA. The CDR3 DNA is TGTGCCAGCAGCTCGAGCGGGAGGGCCGGGGAGCAGTTCTTC. It encodes CASSSSGRAGEQFF.

V gene TRBV6-5 combines with J gene TRBJ1-6; D not certain. The V end lost 5 bases, the J end lost 0 bases, and 8 bases lay between the germline ends. The germline V gene encodes CDR1 MNHEY and CDR2 SVGAGI. CDR3 length equals 15 residues. The CDR3: CASSMMSSYNSPLHF. As DNA, the CDR3 is TGTGCCAGCAGTATGATGAGCTCCTATAATTCACCCCTCCACTTT.

This sequence joins TRBV27 and TRBJ1-5, with TRBD1 matching over 7 bases. This CDR3 is built from 15 residues. Germline V gene sequence: CDR1 MNHEY, CDR2 SMNVEV (reference sequence). V lost 5 bases to trimming and J lost 5 bases; unmatched junction nucleotides: 9. In nucleotides, the CDR3 is TGTGCCAGCAGTCCCAGGGACAGTCGATATCAGCCCCAGCATTTT. This codes for CASSPRDSRYQPQHF.

The chain carries TRBV7-2 and TRBJ1-6, with a weak D call TRBD1 (5 bases). V gave up 4 bases and J gave up 8 bases, with 9 bases separating them. The CDR3 is 13 residues long. CDR1 and CDR2 (germline): SGHTA, FQGNSA. CDR3 protein: CASSSEGYSPLHF. Written as DNA, the CDR3 is TGTGCCAGCAGCTCAGAGGGGTATTCACCCCTCCACTTT. Drawing the rest from reference TRBV7-2 and TRBJ1-6, the complete variable domain is GAGVSQSPSNKVTEKGKDVELRCDPISGHTALYWYRQSLGQGLEFLIYFQGNSAPDKSGLPSDRFSAERTGGSVSTLTIQRTQQEDSAVYLCASSSEGYSPLHFGNGTRLTVT.

V usage is TRBV7-9 and J usage is TRBJ1-5, with D uncertain. Germline loops: CDR1 SEHNR, CDR2 FQNEAQ (reference sequence). Trimming pared 5 bases from V and 5 bases from J, leaving 7 bases between. The CDR3 contains 12 residues. The CDR3 spells CASSLMDQPQHF. In DNA, the CDR3 is TGTGCCAGCAGCCTTATGGATCAGCCCCAGCATTTT. Full variable domain (remainder filled in from reference TRBV7-9 and TRBJ1-5): DTGVSQNPRHKITKRGQNVTFRCDPISEHNRLYWYRQTLGQGPEFLTYFQNEAQLEKSRLLSDRFSAERPKGSFSTLEIQRTEQGDSAMYLCASSLMDQPQHFGDGTRLSIL.

The rearrangement joins TRBV4-1 to TRBJ2-6; D may be TRBD1 (6 bases). Germline-derived CDR1 and CDR2 are MGHRA and YSYEKL. The V gene lost 4 bases and the J gene lost 1 base, with 23 bases spanning the gap. The CDR3 contains 20 residues. CDR3 DNA: TGCGCCAGCAGCCGAAGGTGGGACACAGGATCTTTTTCTGGGGCCAACGTCCTGACTTTC. It translates to CASSRRWDTGSFSGANVLTF.

The V gene is TRBV18, the J gene TRBJ1-1; D remains ambiguous. In germline, CDR1 is KGHSH, CDR2 LQKENI. The CDR3 has 18 amino acids. V was clipped by 3 bases and J by 1 base, with 21 bases between them. The DNA for the CDR3 is TGTGCCAGCTCACCGGTCAGGCAGCGCGGAACTCAGAACACTGAAGCTTTCTTT. This sequence encodes CASSPVRQRGTQNTEAFF.

This clone occurred a few times. This chain links TRBV6-1 with TRBJ2-3; TRBD2 matches 7 bases. The CDR3 is 16 amino acids. V shed 2 bases and J 6 bases; nucleotides not matched to a gene: 11. Germline V gene data show CDR1 as MNHNS and CDR2 as SASEGT. Here the CDR3 DNA reads TGTGCCAGCAGTGAACTTGGGGGGTTAGCGGGCGATACGCAGTATTTT. Its protein is CASSELGGLAGDTQYF.

V is TRBV18 and J is TRBJ1-6; D might be TRBD1 (5 bases). The V gene lost 5 bases and the J gene lost 9 bases, with 11 bases spanning the gap. Germline V lookup: CDR1 KGHSH, CDR2 LQKENI. This CDR3 is built from 13 residues. The CDR3 DNA sequence: TGTGCCAGCTCATCGGGACGAAGTTCACCCCTCCACTTT. The encoded protein is CASSSGRSSPLHF.

V is TRBV27 and J is TRBJ2-7; 11 nucleotides match TRBD2. The CDR3 spans 15 residues. Germline V gene data show CDR1 as MNHEY and CDR2 as SMNVEV (reference sequence). V dropped 5 bases and J dropped 0; count of bases not matched to a gene: 3. The CDR3 nucleotides read TGTGCCAGCAGTGCTACTAGCGGGAGCTCCTACGAGCAGTACTTC. It codes for CASSATSGSSYEQYF.